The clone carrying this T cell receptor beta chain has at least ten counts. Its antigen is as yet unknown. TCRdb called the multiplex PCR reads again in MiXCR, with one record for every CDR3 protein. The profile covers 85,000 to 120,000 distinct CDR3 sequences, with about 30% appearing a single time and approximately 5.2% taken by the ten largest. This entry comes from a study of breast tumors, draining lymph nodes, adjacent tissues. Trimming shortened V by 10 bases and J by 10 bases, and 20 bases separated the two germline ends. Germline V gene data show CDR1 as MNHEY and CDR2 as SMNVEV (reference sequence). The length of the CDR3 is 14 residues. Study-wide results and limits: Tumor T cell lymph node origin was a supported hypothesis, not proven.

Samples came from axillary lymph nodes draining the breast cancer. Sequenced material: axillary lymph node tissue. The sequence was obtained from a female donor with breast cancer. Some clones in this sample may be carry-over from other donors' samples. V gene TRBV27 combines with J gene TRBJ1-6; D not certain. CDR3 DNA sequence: TGTGCCAACGTCAGGACCCTACGAAGGTCACCCCTCCACTTT. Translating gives CANVRTLRRSPLHF.